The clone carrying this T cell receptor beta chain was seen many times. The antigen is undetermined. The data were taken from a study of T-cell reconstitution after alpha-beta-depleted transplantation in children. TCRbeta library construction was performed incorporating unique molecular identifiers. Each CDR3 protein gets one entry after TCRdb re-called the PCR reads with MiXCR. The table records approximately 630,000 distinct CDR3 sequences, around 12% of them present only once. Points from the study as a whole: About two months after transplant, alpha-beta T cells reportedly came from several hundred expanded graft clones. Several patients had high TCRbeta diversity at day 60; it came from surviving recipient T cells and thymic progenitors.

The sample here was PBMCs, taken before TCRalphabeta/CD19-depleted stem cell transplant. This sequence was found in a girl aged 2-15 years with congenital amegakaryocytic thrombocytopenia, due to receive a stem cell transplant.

CDR3 DNA sequence: TGCAGTGCTAAGGGCCCCTGGACAGGGGAAAAACTGTTTTTT. It translates to CSAKGPWTGEKLFF. J is TRBJ1-4 and V is TRBV20-1; 8 bases are shared with TRBD1. Per germline, CDR1 DFQATT and CDR2 SNEGSKA (reference sequence). The V and J ends lost 4 bases and 8 bases, in that order; junction bases with no gene match: 9. CDR3 size: 14 residues.